The clone carrying this T cell receptor (beta chain) has a count of ten or more. Its antigen is undetermined. The sample belongs to a study of T-cell reconstitution after alpha-beta-depleted transplantation in children. Broader study findings: Newly produced T cells mostly provided counts and TCRbeta diversity after one year, as hyperexpanded clones declined. Several hundred expanded graft clones reportedly supplied alpha-beta T cells about two months after transplant.

This sample's TCRbeta library carried unique molecular identifier barcodes. TCRdb reprocessed the PCR reads with MiXCR, giving one entry per CDR3 protein. The data contain around 200,000 distinct CDR3 sequences, about a tenth of them seen just once; the ten biggest clones take up about 28%. The CDR3 contains 17 residues. Germline V gives CDR1 SNHLY, CDR2 FYNNEI. V was shortened by 6 bases and J by 2 bases, with 21 bases between the two germline ends. The receptor was isolated from a child under two years old with acute myeloid leukemia, due to receive a stem cell transplant. The material sequenced was PBMCs, taken before TCRalphabeta/CD19-depleted stem cell transplant. The chain is built from TRBV2 and TRBJ2-3, with D perhaps assigned TRBD1 or TRBD2 (6 bases each). The CDR3: CASSRGTLLSFTDTQYF. The DNA of the CDR3 is TGTGCCAGCAGCCGCGGGACACTACTTTCCTTCACAGATACGCAGTATTTT.